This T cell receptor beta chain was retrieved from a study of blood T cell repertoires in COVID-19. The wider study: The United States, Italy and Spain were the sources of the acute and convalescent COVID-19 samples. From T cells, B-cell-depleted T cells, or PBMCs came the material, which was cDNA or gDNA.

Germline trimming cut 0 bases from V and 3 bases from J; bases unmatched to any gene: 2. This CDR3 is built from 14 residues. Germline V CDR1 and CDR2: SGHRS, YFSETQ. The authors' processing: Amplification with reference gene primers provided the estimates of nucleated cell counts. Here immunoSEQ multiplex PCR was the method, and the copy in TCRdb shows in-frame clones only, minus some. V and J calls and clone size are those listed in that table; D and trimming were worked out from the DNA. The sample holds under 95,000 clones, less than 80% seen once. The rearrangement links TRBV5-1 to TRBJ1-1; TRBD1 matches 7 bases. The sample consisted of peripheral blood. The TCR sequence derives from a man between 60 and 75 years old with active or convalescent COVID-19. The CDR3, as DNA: TGCGCCAGCAGCTTGGGACAGGGCTACACTGAAGCTTTCTTT. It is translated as CASSLGQGYTEAFF.